This T cell receptor (beta chain) was captured in a study of cytomegalovirus exposure and HLA in healthy donors. In the PCR, 60 Vbeta and 13 Jbeta primers were used. The assay was immunoSEQ multiplex PCR, and TCRdb's table has in-frame clones only and misses some. The sample lists some 150,000 clones, around 79% occurring once. Worth noting for this clone: Antigen unknown.

General study findings and limits: The authors later found TCR association rates varying by HLA locus, with DRB1 most and HLA-C fewest. Apparent HLA restriction characterized most CMV-associated TCR beta chains in a later analysis.

This receptor was obtained from a man under 40 in good health and CMV-seropositive. The specimen was PBMCs.

Here the CDR3 reads CASKGGPSEAFF. As DNA, the CDR3 is TGTGCCAGCAAGGGGGGGCCCTCTGAAGCTTTCTTT. V usage is TRBV6-5 and J usage is TRBJ1-1; a weak D match, TRBD1 (6 bases). The CDR3 runs 12 residues. Germline values: CDR1 MNHEY, CDR2 SVGAGI. With 7 bases removed from V and 6 bases from J, the gap between germline ends came to 12 bases.